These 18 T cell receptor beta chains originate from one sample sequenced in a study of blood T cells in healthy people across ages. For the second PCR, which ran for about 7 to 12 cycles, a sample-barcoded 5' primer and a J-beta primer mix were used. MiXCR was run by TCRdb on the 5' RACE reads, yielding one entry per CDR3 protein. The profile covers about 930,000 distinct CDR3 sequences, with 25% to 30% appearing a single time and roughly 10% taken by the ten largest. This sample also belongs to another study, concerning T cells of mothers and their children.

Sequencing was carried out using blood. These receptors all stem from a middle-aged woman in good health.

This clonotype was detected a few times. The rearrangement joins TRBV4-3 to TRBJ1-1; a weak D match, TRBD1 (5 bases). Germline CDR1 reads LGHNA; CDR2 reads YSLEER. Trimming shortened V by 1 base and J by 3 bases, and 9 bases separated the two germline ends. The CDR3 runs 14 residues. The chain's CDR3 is CASSQGEGHTEAFF. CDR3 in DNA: TGCGCCAGCAGCCAAGGTGAGGGGCACACTGAAGCTTTCTTT.

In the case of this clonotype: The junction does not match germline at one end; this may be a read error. Written as DNA, the CDR3 is TGTGCCGGCAGACCGGACAGGGGAGCGCCCCAGCATTTT. Its protein product is CAGRPDRGAPQHF. The chain is built from TRBV6-5 and TRBJ1-5; TRBD1 agrees at 9 bases. The CDR3 is made up of 13 amino acids. Germline CDR1 reads MNHEY; CDR2 reads SVGAGI.

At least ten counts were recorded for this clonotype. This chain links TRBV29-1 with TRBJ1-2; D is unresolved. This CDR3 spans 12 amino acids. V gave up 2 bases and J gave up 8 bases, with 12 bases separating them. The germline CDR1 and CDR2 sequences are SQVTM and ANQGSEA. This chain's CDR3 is CSVESQARGYTF. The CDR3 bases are TGCAGCGTTGAAAGTCAGGCCCGCGGCTACACCTTC. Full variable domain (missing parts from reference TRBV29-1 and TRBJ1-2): SAVISQKPSRDICQRGTSLTIQCQVDSQVTMMFWYRQQPGQSLTLIATANQGSEATYESGFVIDKFPISRPNLTFSTLTVSNMSPEDSSIYLCSVESQARGYTFGSGTRLTVV.

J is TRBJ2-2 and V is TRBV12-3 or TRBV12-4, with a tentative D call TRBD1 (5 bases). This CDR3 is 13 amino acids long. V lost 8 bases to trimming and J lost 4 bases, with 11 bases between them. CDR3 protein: CASRGAGTGELFF. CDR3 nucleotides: TGTGCCAGCCGTGGGGCAGGCACCGGGGAGCTGTTTTTT.

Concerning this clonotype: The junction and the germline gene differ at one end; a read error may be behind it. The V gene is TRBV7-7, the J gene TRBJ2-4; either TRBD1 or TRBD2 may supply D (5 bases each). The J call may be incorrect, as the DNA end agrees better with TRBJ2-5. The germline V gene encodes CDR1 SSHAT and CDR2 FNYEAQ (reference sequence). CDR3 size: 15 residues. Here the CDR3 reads CASSSGRAFQETQYF. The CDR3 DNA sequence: TGCGCTAGCAGCTCAGGCAGGGCGTTTCAAGAGACCCAGTACTTC.

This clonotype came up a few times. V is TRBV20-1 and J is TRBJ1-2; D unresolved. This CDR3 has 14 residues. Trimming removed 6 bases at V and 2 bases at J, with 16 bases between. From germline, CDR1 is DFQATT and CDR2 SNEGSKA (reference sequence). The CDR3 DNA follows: TGCAGTGCCTATTGGGCCCTTGGAAACTATGGCTACACCTTC. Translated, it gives CSAYWALGNYGYTF.

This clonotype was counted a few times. The CDR3 sequence: CASMLGQGGEEQYF. The CDR3 nucleotides are TGCGCCAGCATGCTGGGACAGGGAGGTGAGGAGCAGTACTTC. The V call is TRBV5-1, the J call TRBJ2-7, with TRBD1 matching 9 bases. The CDR3 totals 14 residues. V shed 6 bases and J 7 bases; nucleotides not matched to a gene: 11. CDR1 and CDR2 from the germline V gene are SGHRS and YFSETQ.

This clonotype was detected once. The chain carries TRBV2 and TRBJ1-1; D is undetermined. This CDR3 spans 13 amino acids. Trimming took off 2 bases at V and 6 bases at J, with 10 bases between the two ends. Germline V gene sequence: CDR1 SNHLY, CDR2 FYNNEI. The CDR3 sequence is CASSEQTAAEAFF. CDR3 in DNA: TGTGCCAGCAGTGAACAAACAGCCGCTGAAGCTTTCTTT. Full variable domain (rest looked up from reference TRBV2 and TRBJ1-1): EPEVTQTPSHQVTQMGQEVILRCVPISNHLYFYWYRQILGQKVEFLVSFYNNEISEKSEIFDDQFSVERPDGSNFTLKIRSTKLEDSAMYFCASSEQTAAEAFFGQGTRLTVV.

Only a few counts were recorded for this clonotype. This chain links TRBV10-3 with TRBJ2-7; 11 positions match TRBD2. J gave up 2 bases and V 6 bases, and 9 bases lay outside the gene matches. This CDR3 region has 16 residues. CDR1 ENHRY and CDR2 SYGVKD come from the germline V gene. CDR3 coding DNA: TGTGCCATCAGCCGGGCTAGCGGGAGGTCCACCTACGAGCAGTACTTC. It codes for CAISRASGRSTYEQYF.

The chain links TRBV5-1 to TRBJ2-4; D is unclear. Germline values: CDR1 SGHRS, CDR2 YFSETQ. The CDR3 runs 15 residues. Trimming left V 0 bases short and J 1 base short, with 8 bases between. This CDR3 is CASSLAGSAKNIQYF. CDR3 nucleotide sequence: TGCGCCAGCAGCTTGGCCGGCTCGGCCAAAAACATTCAGTACTTC.

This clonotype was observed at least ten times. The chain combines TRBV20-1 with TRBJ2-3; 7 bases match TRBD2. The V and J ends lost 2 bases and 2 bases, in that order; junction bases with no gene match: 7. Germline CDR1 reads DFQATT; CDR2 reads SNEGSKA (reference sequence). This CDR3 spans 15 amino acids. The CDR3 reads CSARIAGEDTDTQYF. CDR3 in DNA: TGCAGTGCTAGAATCGCGGGGGAGGACACAGATACGCAGTATTTT.

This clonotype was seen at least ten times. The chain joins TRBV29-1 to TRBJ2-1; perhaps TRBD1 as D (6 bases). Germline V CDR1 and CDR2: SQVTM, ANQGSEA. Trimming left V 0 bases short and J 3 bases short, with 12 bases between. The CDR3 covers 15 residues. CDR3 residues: CSVEEGGSGYNEQFF. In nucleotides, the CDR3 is TGCAGCGTTGAAGAAGGGGGTTCAGGCTACAATGAGCAGTTCTTC.

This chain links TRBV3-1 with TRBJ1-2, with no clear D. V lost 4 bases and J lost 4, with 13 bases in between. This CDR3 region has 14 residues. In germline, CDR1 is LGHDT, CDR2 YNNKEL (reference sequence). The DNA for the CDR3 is TGTGCCAGCAGCCCCTCCGGCGAGATCTATGGCTACACCTTC. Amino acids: CASSPSGEIYGYTF. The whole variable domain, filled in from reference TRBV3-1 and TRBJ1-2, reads DTAVSQTPKYLVTQMGNDKSIKCEQNLGHDTMYWYKQDSKKFLKIMFSYNNKELIINETVPNRFSPKSPDKAHLNLHINSLELGDSAVYFCASSPSGEIYGYTFGSGTRLTVV.

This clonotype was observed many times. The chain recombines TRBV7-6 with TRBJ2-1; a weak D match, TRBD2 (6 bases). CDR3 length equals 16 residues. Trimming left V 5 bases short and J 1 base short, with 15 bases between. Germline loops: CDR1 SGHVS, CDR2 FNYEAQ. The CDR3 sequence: CASSLKGLLSYNEQFF. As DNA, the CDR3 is TGTGCCAGCAGCCTGAAGGGACTCCTATCCTACAATGAGCAGTTCTTC.

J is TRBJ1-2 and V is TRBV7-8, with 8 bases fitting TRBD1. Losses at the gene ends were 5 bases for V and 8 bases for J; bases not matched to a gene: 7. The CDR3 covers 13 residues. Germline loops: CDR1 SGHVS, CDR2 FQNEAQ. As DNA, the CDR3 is TGTGCCAGCAGCGGTTACAGGGGGATAGGCTACACCTTC. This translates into CASSGYRGIGYTF.

Here the CDR3 DNA reads TGTGCCACCAGCAGTAGCGGTGAGCAGTTCTTC. Encoded protein: CATSSSGEQFF. V gene TRBV15 combines with J gene TRBJ2-1, with a tentative D call TRBD2 (6 bases). The germline CDR1 and CDR2 sequences are LNHNV and YYDKDF (reference sequence). V dropped 3 bases and J dropped 9 bases, with 6 bases sitting between them. This CDR3 contains 11 residues.

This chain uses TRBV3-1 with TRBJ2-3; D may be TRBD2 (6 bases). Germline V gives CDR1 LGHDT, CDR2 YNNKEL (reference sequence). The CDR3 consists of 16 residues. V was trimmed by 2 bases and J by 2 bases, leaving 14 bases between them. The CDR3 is CASSQFLAGTTDTQYF. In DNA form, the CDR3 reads TGTGCCAGCAGCCAATTCCTCGCGGGGACCACAGATACGCAGTATTTT.

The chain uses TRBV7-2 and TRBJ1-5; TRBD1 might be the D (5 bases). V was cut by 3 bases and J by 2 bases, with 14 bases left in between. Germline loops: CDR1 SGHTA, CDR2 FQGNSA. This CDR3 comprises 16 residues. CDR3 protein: CASSLGGTRGNQPQHF. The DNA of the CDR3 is TGTGCCAGCAGCTTGGGGGGAACTCGGGGCAATCAGCCCCAGCATTTT. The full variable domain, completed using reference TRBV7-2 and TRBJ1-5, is GAGVSQSPSNKVTEKGKDVELRCDPISGHTALYWYRQSLGQGLEFLIYFQGNSAPDKSGLPSDRFSAERTGGSVSTLTIQRTQQEDSAVYLCASSLGGTRGNQPQHFGDGTRLSIL.